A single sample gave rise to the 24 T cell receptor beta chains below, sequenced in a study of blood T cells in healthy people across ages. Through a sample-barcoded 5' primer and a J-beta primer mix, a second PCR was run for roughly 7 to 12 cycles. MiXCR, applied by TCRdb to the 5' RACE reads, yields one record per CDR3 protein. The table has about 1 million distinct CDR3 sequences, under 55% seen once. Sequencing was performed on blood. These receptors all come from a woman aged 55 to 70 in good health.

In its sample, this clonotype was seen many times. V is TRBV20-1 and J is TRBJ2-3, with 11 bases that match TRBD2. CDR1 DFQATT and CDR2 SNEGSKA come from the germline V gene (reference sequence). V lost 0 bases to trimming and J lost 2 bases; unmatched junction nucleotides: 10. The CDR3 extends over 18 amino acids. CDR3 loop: CSARDLLGLAASTDTQYF. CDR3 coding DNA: TGCAGTGCTAGAGACCTACTGGGACTAGCGGCATCCACAGATACGCAGTATTTT.

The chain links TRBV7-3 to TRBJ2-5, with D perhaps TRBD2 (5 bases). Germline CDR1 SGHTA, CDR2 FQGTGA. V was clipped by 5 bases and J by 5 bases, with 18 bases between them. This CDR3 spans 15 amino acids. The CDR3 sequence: CASSPLGELGETQYF. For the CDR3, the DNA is TGTGCCAGCAGCCCCCTGGGAGAGCTCGGGGAGACCCAGTACTTC.

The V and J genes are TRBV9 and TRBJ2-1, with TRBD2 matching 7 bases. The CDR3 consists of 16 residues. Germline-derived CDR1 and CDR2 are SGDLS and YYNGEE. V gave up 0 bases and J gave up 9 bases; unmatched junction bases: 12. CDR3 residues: CASSVGSGGQRGEQFF. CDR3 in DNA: TGTGCCAGCAGCGTAGGCTCGGGAGGCCAGCGGGGTGAGCAGTTCTTC.

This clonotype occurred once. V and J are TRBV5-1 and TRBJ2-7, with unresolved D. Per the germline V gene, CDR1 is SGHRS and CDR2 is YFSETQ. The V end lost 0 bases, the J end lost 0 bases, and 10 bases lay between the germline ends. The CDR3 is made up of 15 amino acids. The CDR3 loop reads CASSLGATNSYEQYF. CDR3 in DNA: TGCGCCAGCAGCTTGGGGGCGACGAACTCCTACGAGCAGTACTTC.

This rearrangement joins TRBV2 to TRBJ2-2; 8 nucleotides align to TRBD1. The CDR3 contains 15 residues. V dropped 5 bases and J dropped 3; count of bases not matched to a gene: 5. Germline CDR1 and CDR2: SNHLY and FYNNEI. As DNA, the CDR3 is TGTGCCAGCAGTTACGACAGGGGAGACACCGGGGAGCTGTTTTTT. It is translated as CASSYDRGDTGELFF.

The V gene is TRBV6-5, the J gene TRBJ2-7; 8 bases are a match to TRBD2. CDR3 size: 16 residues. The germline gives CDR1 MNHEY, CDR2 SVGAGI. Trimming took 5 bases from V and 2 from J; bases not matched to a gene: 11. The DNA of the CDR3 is TGTGCCAGCAGTCATCCGTTTGCGGGAGGTCCCTACGAGCAGTACTTC. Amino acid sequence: CASSHPFAGGPYEQYF.

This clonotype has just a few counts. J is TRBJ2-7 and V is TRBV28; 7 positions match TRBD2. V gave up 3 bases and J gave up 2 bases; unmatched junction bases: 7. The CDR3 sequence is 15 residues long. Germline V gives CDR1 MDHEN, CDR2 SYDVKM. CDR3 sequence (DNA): TGTGCCAGCAGTTTTCCCGGAAGCGGGGCCTACGAGCAGTACTTC. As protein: CASSFPGSGAYEQYF. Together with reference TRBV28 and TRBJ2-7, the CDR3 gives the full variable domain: DVKVTQSSRYLVKRTGEKVFLECVQDMDHENMFWYRQDPGLGLRLIYFSYDVKMKEKGDIPEGYSVSREKKERFSLILESASTNQTSMYLCASSFPGSGAYEQYFGPGTRLTVT.

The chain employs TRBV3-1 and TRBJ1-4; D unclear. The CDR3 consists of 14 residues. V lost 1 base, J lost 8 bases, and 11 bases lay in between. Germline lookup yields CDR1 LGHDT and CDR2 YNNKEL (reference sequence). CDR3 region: CASSQVGVGEKLFF. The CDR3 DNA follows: TGTGCCAGCAGCCAAGTTGGGGTTGGCGAAAAACTGTTTTTT.

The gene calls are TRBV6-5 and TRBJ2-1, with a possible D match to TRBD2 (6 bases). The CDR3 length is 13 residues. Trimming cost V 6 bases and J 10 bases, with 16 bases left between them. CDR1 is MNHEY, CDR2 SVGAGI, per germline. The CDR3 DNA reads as TGTGCCAGCAGCTCGGGACTCCTGGGGGAGCAGTTCTTC. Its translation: CASSSGLLGEQFF.

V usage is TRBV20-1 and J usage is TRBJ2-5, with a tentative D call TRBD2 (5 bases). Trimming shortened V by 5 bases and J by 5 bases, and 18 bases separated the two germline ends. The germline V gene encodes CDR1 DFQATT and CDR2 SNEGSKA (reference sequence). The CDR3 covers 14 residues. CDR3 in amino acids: CSALPGSGTETQYF. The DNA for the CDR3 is TGCAGTGCTTTGCCGGGATCTGGTACGGAGACCCAGTACTTC.

CDR3 nucleotides: TGTGCCAGCAGCAGCGTTGGGAGACGGGGCCGCGAGCAGTACTTC. This translates into CASSSVGRRGREQYF. This chain joins TRBV7-9 and TRBJ2-4; TRBD1 or TRBD2 may be the D gene (5 bases each). The assigned J gene may be wrong: the sequence end matches TRBJ2-7 better. Germline V gene data show CDR1 as SEHNR and CDR2 as FQNEAQ (reference sequence). There are 15 residues in the CDR3.

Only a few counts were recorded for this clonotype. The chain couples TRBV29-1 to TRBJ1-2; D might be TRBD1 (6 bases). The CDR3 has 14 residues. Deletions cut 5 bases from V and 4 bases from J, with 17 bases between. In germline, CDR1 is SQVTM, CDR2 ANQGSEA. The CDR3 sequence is CSVSGTNDGYGYTF. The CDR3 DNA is TGCAGCGTTAGCGGGACAAACGACGGCTATGGCTACACCTTC.

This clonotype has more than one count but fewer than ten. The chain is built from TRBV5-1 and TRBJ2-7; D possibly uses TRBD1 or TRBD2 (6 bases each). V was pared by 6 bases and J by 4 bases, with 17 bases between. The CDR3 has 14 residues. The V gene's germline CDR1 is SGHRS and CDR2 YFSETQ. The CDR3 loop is CASTSGGYGYEQYF. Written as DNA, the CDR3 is TGCGCCAGCACCTCCGGGGGCTACGGGTACGAGCAGTACTTC.

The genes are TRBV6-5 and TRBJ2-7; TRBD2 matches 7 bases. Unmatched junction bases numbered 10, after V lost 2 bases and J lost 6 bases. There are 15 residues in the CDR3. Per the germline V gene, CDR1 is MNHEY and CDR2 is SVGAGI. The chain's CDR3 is CASSYASVAGVEQYF. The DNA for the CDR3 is TGTGCCAGCAGTTACGCGAGTGTTGCGGGAGTCGAGCAGTACTTC.

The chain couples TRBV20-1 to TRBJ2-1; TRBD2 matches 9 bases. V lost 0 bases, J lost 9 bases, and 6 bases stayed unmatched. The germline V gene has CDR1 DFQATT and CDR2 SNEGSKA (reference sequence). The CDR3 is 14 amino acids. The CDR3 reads CSARDPGLAPEQFF. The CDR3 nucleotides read TGCAGTGCTAGAGATCCCGGACTAGCGCCTGAGCAGTTCTTC.

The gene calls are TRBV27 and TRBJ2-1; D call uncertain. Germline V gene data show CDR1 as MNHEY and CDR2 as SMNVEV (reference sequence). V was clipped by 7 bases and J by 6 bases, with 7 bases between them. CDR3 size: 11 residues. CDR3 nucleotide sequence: TGTGCCAGCACCGGTCGCAATGAGCAGTTCTTC. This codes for CASTGRNEQFF.

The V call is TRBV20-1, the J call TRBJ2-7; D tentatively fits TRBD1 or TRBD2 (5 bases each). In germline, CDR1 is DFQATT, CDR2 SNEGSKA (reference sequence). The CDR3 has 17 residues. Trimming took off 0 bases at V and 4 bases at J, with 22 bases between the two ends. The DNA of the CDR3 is TGCAGTGCTAGAGATACCGGGACCACTCCCTTACTTTACGAGCAGTACTTC. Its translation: CSARDTGTTPLLYEQYF.

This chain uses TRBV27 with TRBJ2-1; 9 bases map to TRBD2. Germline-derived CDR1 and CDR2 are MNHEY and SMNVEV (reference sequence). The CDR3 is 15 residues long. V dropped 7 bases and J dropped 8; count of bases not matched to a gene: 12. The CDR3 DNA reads TGTGCCAGCATCCCATCGGCGGGAGGGGGTCATGAGCAGTTCTTC. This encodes CASIPSAGGGHEQFF.

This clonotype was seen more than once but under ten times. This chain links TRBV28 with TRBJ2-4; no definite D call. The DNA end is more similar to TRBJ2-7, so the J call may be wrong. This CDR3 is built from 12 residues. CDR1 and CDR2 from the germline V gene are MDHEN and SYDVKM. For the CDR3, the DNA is TGTGCCAGCAAAAACCTGGGATACGAGCAGTACTTC. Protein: CASKNLGYEQYF.

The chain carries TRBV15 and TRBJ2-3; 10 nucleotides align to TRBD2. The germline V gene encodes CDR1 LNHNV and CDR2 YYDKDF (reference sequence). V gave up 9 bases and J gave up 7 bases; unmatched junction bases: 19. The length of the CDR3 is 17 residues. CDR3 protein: CATSRGWLPSGRNTQYF. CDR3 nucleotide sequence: TGTGCCACTTCAAGAGGGTGGCTCCCTAGCGGGAGAAATACGCAGTATTTT.

CDR3 sequence reads: CASSQDRFGNEQYF. The CDR3 DNA follows: TGTGCCAGCAGCCAGGACAGGTTCGGAAATGAGCAGTACTTC. The genes are TRBV7-3 and TRBJ2-5; 7 nucleotides agree with TRBD1. The CDR3 totals 14 residues. Germline V gene sequence: CDR1 SGHTA, CDR2 FQGTGA. Losses at the gene ends were 5 bases for V and 11 bases for J; bases not matched to a gene: 14.

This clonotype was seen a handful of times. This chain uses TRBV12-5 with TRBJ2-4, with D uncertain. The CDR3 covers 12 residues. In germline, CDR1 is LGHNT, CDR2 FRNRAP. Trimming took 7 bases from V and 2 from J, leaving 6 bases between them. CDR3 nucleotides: TGTGCTAGTGCCCGTCCCAAAAACATTCAGTACTTC. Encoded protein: CASARPKNIQYF. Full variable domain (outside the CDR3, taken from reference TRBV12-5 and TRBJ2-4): DARVTQTPRHKVTEMGQEVTMRCQPILGHNTVFWYRQTMMQGLELLAYFRNRAPLDDSGMPKDRFSAEMPDATLATLKIQPSEPRDSAVYFCASARPKNIQYFGAGTRLSVL.

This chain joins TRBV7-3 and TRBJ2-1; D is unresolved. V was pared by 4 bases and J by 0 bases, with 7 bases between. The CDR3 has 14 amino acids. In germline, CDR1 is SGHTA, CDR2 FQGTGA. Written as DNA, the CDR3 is TGTGCCAGCAGCTACGATAGCTCCTACAATGAGCAGTTCTTC. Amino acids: CASSYDSSYNEQFF.

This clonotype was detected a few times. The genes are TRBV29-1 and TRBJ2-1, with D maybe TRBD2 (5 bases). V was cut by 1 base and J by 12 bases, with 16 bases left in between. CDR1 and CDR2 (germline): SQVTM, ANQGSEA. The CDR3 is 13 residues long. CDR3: CSVEGSLVEVQFF. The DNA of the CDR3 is TGCAGCGTTGAAGGTTCGCTTGTGGAGGTGCAGTTCTTC.